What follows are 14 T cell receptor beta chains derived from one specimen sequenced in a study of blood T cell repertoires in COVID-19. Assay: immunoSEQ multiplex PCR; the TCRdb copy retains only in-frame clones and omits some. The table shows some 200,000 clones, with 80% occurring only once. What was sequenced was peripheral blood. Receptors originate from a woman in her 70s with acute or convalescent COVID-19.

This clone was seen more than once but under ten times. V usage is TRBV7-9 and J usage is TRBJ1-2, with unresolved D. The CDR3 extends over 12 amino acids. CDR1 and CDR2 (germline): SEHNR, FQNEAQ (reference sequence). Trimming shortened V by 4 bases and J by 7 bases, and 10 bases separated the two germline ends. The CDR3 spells CASSSSNGGYTF. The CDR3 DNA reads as TGTGCCAGCAGCTCAAGTAACGGTGGCTACACCTTC.

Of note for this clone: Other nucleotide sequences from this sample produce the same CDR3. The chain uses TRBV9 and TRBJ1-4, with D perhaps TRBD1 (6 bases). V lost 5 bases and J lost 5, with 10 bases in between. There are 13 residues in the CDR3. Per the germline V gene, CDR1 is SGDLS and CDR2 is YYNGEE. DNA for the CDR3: TGTGCCAGCAGTAAGACAGGAAATGAAAAACTGTTTTTT. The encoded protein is CASSKTGNEKLFF.

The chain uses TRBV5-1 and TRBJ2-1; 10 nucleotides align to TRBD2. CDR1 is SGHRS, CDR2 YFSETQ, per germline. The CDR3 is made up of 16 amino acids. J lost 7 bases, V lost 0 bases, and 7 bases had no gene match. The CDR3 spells CASSLASGGARNEQFF. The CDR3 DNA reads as TGCGCCAGCAGCTTGGCCAGCGGGGGGGCCCGAAATGAGCAGTTCTTC.

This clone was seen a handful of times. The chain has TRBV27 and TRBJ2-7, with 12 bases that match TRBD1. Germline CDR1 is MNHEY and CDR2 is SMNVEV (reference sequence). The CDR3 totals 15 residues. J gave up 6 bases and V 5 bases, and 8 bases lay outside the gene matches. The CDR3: CASSITGQGAFEQYF. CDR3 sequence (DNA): TGTGCCAGCAGTATCACGGGACAGGGGGCGTTCGAGCAGTACTTC.

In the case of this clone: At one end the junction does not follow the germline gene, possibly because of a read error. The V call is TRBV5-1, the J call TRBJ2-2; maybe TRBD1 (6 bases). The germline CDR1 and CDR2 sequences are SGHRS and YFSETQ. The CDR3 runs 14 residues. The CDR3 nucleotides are TGCGCCAGCAGATTGGGACAAAACACCGGGGAGCTGTTTTTT. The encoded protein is CASRLGQNTGELFF.

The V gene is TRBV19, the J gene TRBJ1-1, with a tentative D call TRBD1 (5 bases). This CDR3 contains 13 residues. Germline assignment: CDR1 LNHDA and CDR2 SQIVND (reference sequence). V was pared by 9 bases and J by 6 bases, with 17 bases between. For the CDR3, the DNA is TGTGCCAGCCGACAGTCCCCGTTGGCTGAAGCTTTCTTT. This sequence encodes CASRQSPLAEAFF.

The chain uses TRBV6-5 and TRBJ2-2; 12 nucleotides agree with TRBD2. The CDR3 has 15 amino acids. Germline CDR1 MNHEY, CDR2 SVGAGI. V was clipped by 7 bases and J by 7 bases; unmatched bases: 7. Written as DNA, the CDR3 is TGTGCCAGCAACGGACTAGCGGGGTTCGGCGGGGAGCTGTTTTTT. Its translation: CASNGLAGFGGELFF.

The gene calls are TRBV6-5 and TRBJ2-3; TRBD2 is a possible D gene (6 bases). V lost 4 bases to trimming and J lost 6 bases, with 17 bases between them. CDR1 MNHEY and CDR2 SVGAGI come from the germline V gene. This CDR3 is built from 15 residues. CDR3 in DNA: TGTGCCAGCAGTTTCCAGGGACTCCAAGGGGATACGCAGTATTTT. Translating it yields CASSFQGLQGDTQYF.

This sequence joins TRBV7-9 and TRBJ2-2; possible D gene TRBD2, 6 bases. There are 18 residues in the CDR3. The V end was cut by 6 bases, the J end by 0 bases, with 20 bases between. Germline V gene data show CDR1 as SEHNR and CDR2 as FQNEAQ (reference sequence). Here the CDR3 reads CASSSDAWRGANTGELFF. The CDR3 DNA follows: TGTGCCAGCAGTTCGGACGCCTGGAGGGGAGCGAACACCGGGGAGCTGTTTTTT. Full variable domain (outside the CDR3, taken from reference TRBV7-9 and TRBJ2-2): DTGVSQNPRHKITKRGQNVTFRCDPISEHNRLYWYRQTLGQGPEFLTYFQNEAQLEKSRLLSDRFSAERPKGSFSTLEIQRTEQGDSAMYLCASSSDAWRGANTGELFFGEGSRLTVL.

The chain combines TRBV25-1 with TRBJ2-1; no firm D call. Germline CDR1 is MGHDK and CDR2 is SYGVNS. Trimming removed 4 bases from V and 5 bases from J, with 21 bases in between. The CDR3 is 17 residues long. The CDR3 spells CASSASTAKPADNEQFF. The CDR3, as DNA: TGTGCCAGCAGTGCGTCTACAGCAAAGCCGGCTGACAATGAGCAGTTCTTC. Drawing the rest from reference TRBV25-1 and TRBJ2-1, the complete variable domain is EADIYQTPRYLVIGTGKKITLECSQTMGHDKMYWYQQDPGMELHLIHYSYGVNSTEKGDLSSESTVSRIRTEHFPLTLESARPSHTSQYLCASSASTAKPADNEQFFGPGTRLTVL.

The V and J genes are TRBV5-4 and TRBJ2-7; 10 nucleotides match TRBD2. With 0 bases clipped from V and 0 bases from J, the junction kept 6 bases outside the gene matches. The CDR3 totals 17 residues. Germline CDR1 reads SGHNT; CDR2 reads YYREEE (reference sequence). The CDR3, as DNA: TGTGCCAGCAGCTTGGGCGGAGCGGGGGGGAACTCCTACGAGCAGTACGTC. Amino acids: CASSLGGAGGNSYEQYV.

The CDR3 DNA is TGTGCCAGTAGTACCCCCGGGACAGGGAACTATGGCTACACCTTC. Its protein product is CASSTPGTGNYGYTF. J is TRBJ1-2 and V is TRBV19, with 9 nucleotides matching TRBD1. This CDR3 has 15 amino acids. V lost 4 bases, J lost 2 bases, and 5 bases stayed unmatched. CDR1 is LNHDA and CDR2 is SQIVND in the germline V gene (reference sequence).

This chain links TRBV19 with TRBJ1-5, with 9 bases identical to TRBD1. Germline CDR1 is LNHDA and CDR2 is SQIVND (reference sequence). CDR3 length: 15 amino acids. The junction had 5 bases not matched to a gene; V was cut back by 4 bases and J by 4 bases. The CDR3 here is CASSTGQGRNQPQHF. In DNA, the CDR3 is TGTGCCAGTAGTACCGGACAGGGGAGGAATCAGCCCCAGCATTTT.

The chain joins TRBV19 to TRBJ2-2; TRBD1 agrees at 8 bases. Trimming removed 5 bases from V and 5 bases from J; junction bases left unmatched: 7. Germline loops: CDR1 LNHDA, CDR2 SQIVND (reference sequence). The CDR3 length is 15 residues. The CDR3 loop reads CASSPQGAGTGELFF. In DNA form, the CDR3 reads TGTGCCAGTAGTCCCCAGGGGGCAGGGACCGGGGAGCTGTTTTTT. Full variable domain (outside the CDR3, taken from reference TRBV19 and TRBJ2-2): DGGITQSPKYLFRKEGQNVTLSCEQNLNHDAMYWYRQDPGQGLRLIYYSQIVNDFQKGDIAEGYSVSREKKESFPLTVTSAQKNPTAFYLCASSPQGAGTGELFFGEGSRLTVL.